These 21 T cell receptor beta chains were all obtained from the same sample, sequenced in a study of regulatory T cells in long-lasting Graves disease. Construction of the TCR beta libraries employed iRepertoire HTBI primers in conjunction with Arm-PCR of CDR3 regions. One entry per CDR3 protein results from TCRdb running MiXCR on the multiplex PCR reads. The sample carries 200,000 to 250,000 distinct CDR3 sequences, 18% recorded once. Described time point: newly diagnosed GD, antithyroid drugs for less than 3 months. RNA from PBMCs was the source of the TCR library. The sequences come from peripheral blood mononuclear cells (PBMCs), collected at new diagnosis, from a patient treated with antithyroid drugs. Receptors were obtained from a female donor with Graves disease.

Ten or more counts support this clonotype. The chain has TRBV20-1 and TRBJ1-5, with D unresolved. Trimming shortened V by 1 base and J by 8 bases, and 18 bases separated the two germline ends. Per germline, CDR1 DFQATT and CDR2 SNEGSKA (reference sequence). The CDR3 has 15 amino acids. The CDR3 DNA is TGCAGTGCTAGAGCCTCGGGCTCGTCCGGGGAGCCCCAGCATTTT. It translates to CSARASGSSGEPQHF.

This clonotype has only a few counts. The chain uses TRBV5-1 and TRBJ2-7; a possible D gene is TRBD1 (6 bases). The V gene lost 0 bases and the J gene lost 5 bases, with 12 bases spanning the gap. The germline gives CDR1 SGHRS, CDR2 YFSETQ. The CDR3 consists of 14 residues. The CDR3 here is CASSLVGQPNEQYF. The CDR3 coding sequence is TGCGCCAGCAGCTTGGTCGGACAGCCCAACGAGCAGTACTTC.

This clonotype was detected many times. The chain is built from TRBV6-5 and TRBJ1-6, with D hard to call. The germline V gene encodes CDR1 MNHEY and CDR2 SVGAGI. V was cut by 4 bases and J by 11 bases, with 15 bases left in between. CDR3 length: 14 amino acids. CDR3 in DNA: TGTGCCAGCAGTTTAGAGGTCTACCGAGCACCCCTCCACTTT. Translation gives CASSLEVYRAPLHF.

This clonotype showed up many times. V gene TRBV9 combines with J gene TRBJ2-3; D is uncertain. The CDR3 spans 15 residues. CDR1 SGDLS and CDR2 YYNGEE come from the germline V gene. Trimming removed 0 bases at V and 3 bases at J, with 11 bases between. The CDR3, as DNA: TGTGCCAGCAGCGTAGACAGTATCTGGACAGATACGCAGTATTTT. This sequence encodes CASSVDSIWTDTQYF.

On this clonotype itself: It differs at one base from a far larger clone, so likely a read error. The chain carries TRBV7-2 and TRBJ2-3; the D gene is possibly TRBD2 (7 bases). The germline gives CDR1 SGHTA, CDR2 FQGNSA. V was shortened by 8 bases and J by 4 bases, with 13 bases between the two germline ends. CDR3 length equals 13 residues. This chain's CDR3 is CASGIGGADTQYF. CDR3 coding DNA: TGTGCCAGCGGCATAGGGGGGGCAGATACGCAGTATTTT.

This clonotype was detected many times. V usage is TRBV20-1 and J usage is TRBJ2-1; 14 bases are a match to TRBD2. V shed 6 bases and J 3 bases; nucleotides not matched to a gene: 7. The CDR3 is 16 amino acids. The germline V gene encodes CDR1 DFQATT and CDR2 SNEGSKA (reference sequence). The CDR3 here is CSATRLAGGVYNEQFF. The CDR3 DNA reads TGCAGTGCCACGAGACTAGCGGGAGGGGTCTACAATGAGCAGTTCTTC.

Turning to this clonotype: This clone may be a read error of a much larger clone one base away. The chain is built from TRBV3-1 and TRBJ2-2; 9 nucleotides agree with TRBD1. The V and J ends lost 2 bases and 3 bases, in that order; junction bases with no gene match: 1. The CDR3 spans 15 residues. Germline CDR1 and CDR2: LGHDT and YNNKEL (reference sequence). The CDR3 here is CASSQRTGDTGELFF. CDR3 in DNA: TGTGCCAGCAGCCAACGGACAGGGGACACCGGGGAGCTGTTTTTT. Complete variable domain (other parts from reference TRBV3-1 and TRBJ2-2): DTAVSQTPKYLVTQMGNDKSIKCEQNLGHDTMYWYKQDSKKFLKIMFSYNNKELIINETVPNRFSPKSPDKAHLNLHINSLELGDSAVYFCASSQRTGDTGELFFGEGSRLTVL.

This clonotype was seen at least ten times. In nucleotides, the CDR3 is TGTGCCAGCAGTCGCCCCATGTTCTTC. Its translation: CASSRPMFF. V is TRBV2 and J is TRBJ2-1; D gene uncertain. The CDR3 totals 9 residues. CDR1 and CDR2 from the germline V gene are SNHLY and FYNNEI. Trimming removed 5 bases from V and 15 bases from J, with 8 bases in between.

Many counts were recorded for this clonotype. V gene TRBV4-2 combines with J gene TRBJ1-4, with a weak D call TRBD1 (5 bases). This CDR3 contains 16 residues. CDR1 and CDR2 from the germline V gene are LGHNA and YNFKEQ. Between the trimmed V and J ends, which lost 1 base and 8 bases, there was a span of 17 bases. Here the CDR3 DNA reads TGTGCCAGCAGCCAAGTCGGTCGGCGTGGGGGGGAAAAACTGTTTTTT. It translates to CASSQVGRRGGEKLFF.

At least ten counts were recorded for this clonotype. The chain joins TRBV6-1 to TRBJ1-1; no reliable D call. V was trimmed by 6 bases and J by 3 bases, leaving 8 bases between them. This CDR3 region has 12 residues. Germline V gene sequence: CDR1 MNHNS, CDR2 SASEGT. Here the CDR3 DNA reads TGTGCCAGCAGCGGGTCTCACACTGAAGCTTTCTTT. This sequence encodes CASSGSHTEAFF.

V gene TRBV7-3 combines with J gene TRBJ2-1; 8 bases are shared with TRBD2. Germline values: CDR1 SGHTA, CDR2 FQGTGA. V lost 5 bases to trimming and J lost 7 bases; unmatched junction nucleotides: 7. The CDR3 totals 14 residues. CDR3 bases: TGTGCCAGCAGCGCCGGGACTAGTTTTAATGAGCAGTTCTTC. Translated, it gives CASSAGTSFNEQFF.

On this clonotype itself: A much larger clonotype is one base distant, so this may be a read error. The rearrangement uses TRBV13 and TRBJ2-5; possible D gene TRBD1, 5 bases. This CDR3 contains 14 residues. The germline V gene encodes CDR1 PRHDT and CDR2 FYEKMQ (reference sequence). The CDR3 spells CASSFQGNQDTQYF. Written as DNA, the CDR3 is TGTGCCAGCAGCTTTCAGGGAAACCAAGATACCCAGTACTTC.

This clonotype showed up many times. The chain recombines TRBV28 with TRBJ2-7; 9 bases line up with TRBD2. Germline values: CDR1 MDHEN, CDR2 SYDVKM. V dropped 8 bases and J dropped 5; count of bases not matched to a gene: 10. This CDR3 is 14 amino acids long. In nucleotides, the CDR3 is TGTGCCAGCTCAGACCCGGGACTAGCTCACGAGCAGTACTTC. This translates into CASSDPGLAHEQYF.

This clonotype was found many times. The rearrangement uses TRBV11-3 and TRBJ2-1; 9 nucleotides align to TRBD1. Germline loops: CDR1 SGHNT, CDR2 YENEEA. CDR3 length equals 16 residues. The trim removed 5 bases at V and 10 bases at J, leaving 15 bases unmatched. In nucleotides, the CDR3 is TGTGCCAGCAGCACCCACCGGGACAGGGAAGTGGGCGAGCAGTTCTTC. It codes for CASSTHRDREVGEQFF.

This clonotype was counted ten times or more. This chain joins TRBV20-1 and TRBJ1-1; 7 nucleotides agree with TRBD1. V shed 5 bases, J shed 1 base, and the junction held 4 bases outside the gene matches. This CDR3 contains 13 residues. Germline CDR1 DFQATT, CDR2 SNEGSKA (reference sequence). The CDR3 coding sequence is TGCAGTGCTGCCCAGGGGGGGAACACTGAAGCTTTCTTT. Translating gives CSAAQGGNTEAFF.

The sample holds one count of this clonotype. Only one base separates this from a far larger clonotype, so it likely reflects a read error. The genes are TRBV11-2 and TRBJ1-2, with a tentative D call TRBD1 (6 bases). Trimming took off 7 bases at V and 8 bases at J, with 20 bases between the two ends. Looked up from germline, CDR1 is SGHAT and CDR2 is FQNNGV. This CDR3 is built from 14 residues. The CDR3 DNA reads TGTGCCAGCATCTTCTCCCCAGGGGAAGGAGGCTACACCTTC. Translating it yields CASIFSPGEGGYTF.

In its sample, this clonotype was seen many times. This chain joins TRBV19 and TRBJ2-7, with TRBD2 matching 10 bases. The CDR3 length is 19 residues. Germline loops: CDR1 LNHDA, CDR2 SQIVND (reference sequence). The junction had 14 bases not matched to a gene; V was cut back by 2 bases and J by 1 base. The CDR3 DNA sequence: TGTGCCAGTAGTATAAGGACCGACGTAGCGGGAGGAAGATCCTACGAGCAGTACTTC. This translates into CASSIRTDVAGGRSYEQYF.

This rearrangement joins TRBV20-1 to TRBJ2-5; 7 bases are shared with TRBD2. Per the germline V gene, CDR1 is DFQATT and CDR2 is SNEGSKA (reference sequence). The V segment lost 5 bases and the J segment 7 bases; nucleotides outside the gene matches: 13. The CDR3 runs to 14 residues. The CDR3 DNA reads TGCAGTGCTGCGGAGGGAGGGCCGATGGGGACCCAGTACTTC. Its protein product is CSAAEGGPMGTQYF.

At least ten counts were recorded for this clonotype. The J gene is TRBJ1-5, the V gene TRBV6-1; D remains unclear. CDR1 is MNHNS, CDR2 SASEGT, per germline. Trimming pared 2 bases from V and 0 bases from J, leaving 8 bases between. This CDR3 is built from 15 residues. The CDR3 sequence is CASSELGRSNQPQHF. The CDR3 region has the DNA TGTGCCAGCAGTGAACTGGGCCGTAGCAATCAGCCCCAGCATTTT.

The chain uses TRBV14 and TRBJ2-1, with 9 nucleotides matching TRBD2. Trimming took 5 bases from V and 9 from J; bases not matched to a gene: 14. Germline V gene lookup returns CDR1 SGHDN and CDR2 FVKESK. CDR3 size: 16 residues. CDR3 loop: CASSILDLAGFSEQFF. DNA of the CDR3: TGTGCCAGCAGCATTTTGGATCTAGCGGGATTTAGTGAGCAGTTCTTC.

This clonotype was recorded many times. The CDR3 protein is CASSPTPGSGANVLTF. The CDR3 nucleotides are TGTGCCAGCTCACCAACCCCAGGGTCTGGGGCCAACGTCCTGACTTTC. J is TRBJ2-6 and V is TRBV18, with a tentative D call TRBD1 (5 bases). The germline gives CDR1 KGHSH, CDR2 LQKENI. V shed 2 bases and J shed 1 base, with 9 bases lying between them. The CDR3 spans 16 residues.